The T cell receptor (beta chain) under discussion was sequenced for a study of cytomegalovirus exposure and HLA in healthy donors. 13 Jbeta primers and 60 Vbeta primers were used for the PCR. Only in-frame clones appear in the TCRdb table, and some are missing; sequencing was by immunoSEQ multiplex PCR. This table holds under 200,000 clones, around 83% found once. Germline lookup yields CDR1 SEHNR and CDR2 FQNEAQ (reference sequence). The CDR3 totals 14 residues. The sequence derives from a woman aged 18-29 years in good health and CMV-seronegative. Sequencing used PBMCs. The rearrangement links TRBV7-9 to TRBJ2-5; D unclear. TRBJ2-7 matches the DNA end more closely, so the J call is doubtful. CDR3 loop: CASSLGTDSYEQYF. As DNA, the CDR3 is TGTGCCAGCAGCTTAGGGACGGACTCCTACGAGCAGTACTTC.